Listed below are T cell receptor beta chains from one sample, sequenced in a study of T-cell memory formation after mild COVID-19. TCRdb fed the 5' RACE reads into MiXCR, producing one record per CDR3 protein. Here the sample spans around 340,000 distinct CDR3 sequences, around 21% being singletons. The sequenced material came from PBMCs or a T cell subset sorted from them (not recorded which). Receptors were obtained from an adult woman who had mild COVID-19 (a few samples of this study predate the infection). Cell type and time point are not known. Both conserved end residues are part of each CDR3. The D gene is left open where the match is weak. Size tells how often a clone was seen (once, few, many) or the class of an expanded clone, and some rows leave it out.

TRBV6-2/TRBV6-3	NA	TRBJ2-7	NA	TGTGCCAGCAGTTACGTGGGAGTCGGAGAGCAGTACTTC	CASSYVGVGEQYF
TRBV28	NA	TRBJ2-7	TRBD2	TGTGCCAGCAGTTCCCATAGCGGGGGAGTCTACGAGCAGTACTTC	CASSSHSGGVYEQYF
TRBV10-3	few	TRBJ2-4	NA	TGTGCCATCAGTGGAGGGTCTTACATTCAGTACTTC	CAISGGSYIQYF
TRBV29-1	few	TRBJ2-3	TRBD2	TGCAGCGCGATTGGACTAGCGGGAACTAGCACAGATACGCAGTATTTT	CSAIGLAGTSTDTQYF
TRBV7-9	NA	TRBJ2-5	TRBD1	TGTGCCAGCAGACCCCGGGACAGGGGGCCAGAGACCCAGTACTTC	CASRPRDRGPETQYF
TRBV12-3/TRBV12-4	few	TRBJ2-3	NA	TGTGCCAGCAGTCCGGGACGCCGTACAGATACGCAGTATTTT	CASSPGRRTDTQYF
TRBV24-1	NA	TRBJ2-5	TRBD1	TGTGCCACCAGTGAGCTAGACAGGGATCGCGAGACCCAGTACTTC	CATSELDRDRETQYF
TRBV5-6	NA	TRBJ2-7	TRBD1	TGTGCCAGCAGCTGGGACAGGGCCCACGAGCAGTACTTC	CASSWDRAHEQYF
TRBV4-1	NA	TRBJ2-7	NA	TGCGCCAGCAGCCACGGGCAGGCTAACTCCTACGAGCAGTACTTC	CASSHGQANSYEQYF
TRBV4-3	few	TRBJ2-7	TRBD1	TGCGCCAGCAGCCCAGACTACAGGGGCCGACTATCCTACGAGCAGTACTTC	CASSPDYRGRLSYEQYF
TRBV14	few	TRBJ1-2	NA	TGTGCCAGCAGCCTCGTAGGGGGGCAAGGCTATGGCTACACCTTC	CASSLVGGQGYGYTF
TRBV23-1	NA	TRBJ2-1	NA	TGCGCCAGCAGTCACCTGACAGGGAGGGGCAATGAGCAGTTCTTC	CASSHLTGRGNEQFF
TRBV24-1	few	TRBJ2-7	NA	TGTGCCACCAGTGACCGGGGACGTCCCGACGAGCAGTACTTC	CATSDRGRPDEQYF
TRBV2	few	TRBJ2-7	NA	TGTGCCAGCACCGACGGGGTGACCTACGAGCAGTACTTC	CASTDGVTYEQYF
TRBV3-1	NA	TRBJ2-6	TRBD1	TGTGCCAGCAGCGCCCGGGACAGGGGATGGGTCTCTGGGGCCAACGTCCTGACTTTC	CASSARDRGWVSGANVLTF
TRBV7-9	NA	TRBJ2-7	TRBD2	TGTGCCAGCAGCTTAGGGACTAGCGGGAGTGAAGAGCAGTACTTC	CASSLGTSGSEEQYF
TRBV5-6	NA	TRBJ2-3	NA	TGTGCCAGCAGCTTGTCGACAGCTCGCACAGATACGCAGTATTTT	CASSLSTARTDTQYF
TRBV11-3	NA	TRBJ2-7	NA	TGTGCCAGCAGCCCCTATTCATACGAGCAGTACTTC	CASSPYSYEQYF
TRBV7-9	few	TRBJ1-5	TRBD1	TGTGCCAGCAGCTTAGGTGGTCAGGGGGTCGGTCAGCCCCAGCATTTT	CASSLGGQGVGQPQHF
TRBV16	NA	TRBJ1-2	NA	TGTGCCAGCAGCCAATTCGGCGGAATTTATGGCTACACCTTC	CASSQFGGIYGYTF
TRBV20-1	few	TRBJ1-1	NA	TGCAGTGCCACAGAGAACACTGAAGCTTTCTTT	CSATENTEAFF
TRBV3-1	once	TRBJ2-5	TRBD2	TGTGCCAGCAGCCAAGATCCAGCGGGGGGGCCTTGGGAGACCCAGTACTTC	CASSQDPAGGPWETQYF
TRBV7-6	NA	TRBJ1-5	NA	TGTGCCAGCAGCTTAGCATCACGTGGGGGCAATCAGCCCCAGCATTTT	CASSLASRGGNQPQHF
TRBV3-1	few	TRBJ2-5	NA	TGTGCCAGCACCCCAAGTGGGGTCAGGTATCAAGAGACCCAGTACTTC	CASTPSGVRYQETQYF
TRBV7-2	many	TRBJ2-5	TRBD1	TGTGCCAGCAGCATCGACAGGGCGCTAAAGACCCAGTACTTC	CASSIDRALKTQYF
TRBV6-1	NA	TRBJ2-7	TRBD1	TGTGCCAGCTTGGGACAGACCTACGAGCAGTACTTC	CASLGQTYEQYF
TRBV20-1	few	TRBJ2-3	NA	TGCAGTGCTAGAGACATGGCGGGCCTCACAGATACGCAGTATTTT	CSARDMAGLTDTQYF
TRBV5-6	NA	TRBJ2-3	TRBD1	TGTGCCAGCAGCCCGGAAGGGGGCTCAAGCACAGATACGCAGTATTTT	CASSPEGGSSTDTQYF
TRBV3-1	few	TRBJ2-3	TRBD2	TGTGCCAGCAGGCCGGGGGGGAGCACAGATACGCAGTATTTT	CASRPGGSTDTQYF
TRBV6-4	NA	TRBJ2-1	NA	TGTGCCAGCAGTGACTCCCAGGGAAGTTACAATGAGCAGTTCTTC	CASSDSQGSYNEQFF
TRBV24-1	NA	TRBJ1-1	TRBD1	TGTGCCACCAGTGCCCCCCCGGGACAGGGGAACACTGAAGCTTTCTTT	CATSAPPGQGNTEAFF
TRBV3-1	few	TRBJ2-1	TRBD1	TGTGCCAGCAGCCAACACAGGGGGCTGGGCTCCTACAATGAGCAGTTCTTC	CASSQHRGLGSYNEQFF
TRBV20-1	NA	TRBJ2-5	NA	TGCAGTGCTAGAGATCCCCAGACAGGGTCGGGGGCCCAGTACTTC	CSARDPQTGSGAQYF
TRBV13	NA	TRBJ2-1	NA	TGTGCCAGCAGCTATCAGCTAGGCAGGGCGCCGTTCTTC	CASSYQLGRAPFF
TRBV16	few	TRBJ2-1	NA	TGTGCCAGCAGCCAATACGGCCCCGTAGATGACAATGAGCAGTTCTTC	CASSQYGPVDDNEQFF
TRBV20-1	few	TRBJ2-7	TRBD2	TGCAGTGCCCGGACTAGCGGGATAGGCGAGCAGTACTTC	CSARTSGIGEQYF
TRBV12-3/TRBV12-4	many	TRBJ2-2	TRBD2	TGTGCCAGCAGTTCCTTAGCGGGGGGATTGTCCGGGGAGCTGTTTTTT	CASSSLAGGLSGELFF
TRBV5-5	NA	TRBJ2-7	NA	TGTGCCAGCAGCCTGGGGTATCCGTCTTCCTACGAGCAGTACTTC	CASSLGYPSSYEQYF
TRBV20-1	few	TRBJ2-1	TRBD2	TGCAGTGCTAGCCTTATCAGCGGGAGCGGGAATGAGCAGTTCTTC	CSASLISGSGNEQFF
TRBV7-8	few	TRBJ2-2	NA	TGTGCCAGCAGCTTAGCGCAGGTTATCACCGGGGAGCTGTTTTTT	CASSLAQVITGELFF
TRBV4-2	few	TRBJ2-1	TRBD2	TGTGCCAGCAGCCCTGAGCCCAGCGGGGTCTACAATGAGCAGTTCTTC	CASSPEPSGVYNEQFF
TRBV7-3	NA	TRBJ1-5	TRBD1	TGTGCCAGCAGCTCAGGACGGGGACAGGGGGGCAATCAGCCCCAGCATTTT	CASSSGRGQGGNQPQHF